Listed here are 27 T cell receptor beta chains from one sample, sequenced in a study of blood T cell repertoires in COVID-19. The repertoire was sequenced with immunoSEQ multiplex PCR; TCRdb's copy has only in-frame clones and lacks some. The table lists about 160,000 clones, around 92% of them singletons. The sequenced sample was peripheral blood. Every receptor here comes from a man aged 25-40 years with COVID-19, enrolled during active disease.

CDR3: CASSPVAGGISGQYF. For the CDR3, the DNA is TGCGCCAGCAGCCCCGTAGCGGGAGGAATATCAGGGCAGTACTTC. The chain recombines TRBV4-3 with TRBJ2-7, with 10 bases matching TRBD2. The CDR3 length is 15 residues. Losses at the gene ends were 4 bases for V and 9 bases for J; bases not matched to a gene: 12. The germline CDR1 and CDR2 sequences are LGHNA and YSLEER.

The chain employs TRBV11-2 and TRBJ2-5, with 8 bases fitting TRBD2. The length of the CDR3 is 14 residues. Germline lookup yields CDR1 SGHAT and CDR2 FQNNGV. After removal of 2 bases from V and 5 bases from J, the junction contained 4 bases not matched to a gene. The CDR3 here is CASSLIPGGETQYF. As DNA, the CDR3 is TGTGCCAGCAGCTTAATCCCGGGAGGGGAGACCCAGTACTTC.

The CDR3 nucleotides read TGTGCCAGCGGCTACAGGATCACTAACTATGGCTACACCTTC. As protein: CASGYRITNYGYTF. The chain links TRBV27 to TRBJ1-2; tentative D call: TRBD1 (5 bases). V lost 8 bases and J 0 bases, leaving 13 bases between the germline ends. Germline assignment: CDR1 MNHEY and CDR2 SMNVEV (reference sequence). The CDR3 extends over 14 amino acids.

The rearrangement uses TRBV18 and TRBJ2-3; D perhaps matches TRBD2 (5 bases). V was trimmed by 2 bases and J by 3 bases, leaving 12 bases between them. Looked up from germline, CDR1 is KGHSH and CDR2 is LQKENI. The length of the CDR3 is 15 residues. The CDR3 DNA sequence: TGTGCCAGCTCACCAATGAGGGCCGGGACAGATACGCAGTATTTT. Amino acid sequence: CASSPMRAGTDTQYF.

The rearrangement joins TRBV29-1 to TRBJ1-1; 7 nucleotides align to TRBD1. CDR1 SQVTM and CDR2 ANQGSEA come from the germline V gene. J gave up 8 bases and V 6 bases, and 12 bases lay outside the gene matches. The CDR3 has 13 amino acids. The CDR3 DNA sequence: TGCAGCGTCCAAGGACAGGTCTCCCTAGAAGCTTTCTTT. It specifies CSVQGQVSLEAFF.

The chain combines TRBV5-5 with TRBJ2-3; 11 positions match TRBD1. This CDR3 spans 16 amino acids. V shed 4 bases and J 2 bases; nucleotides not matched to a gene: 6. Germline values: CDR1 SGHKS, CDR2 YYEKEE (reference sequence). The CDR3 is CASSPGQGAFTDTQYF. DNA of the CDR3: TGTGCCAGCAGCCCTGGACAGGGGGCCTTCACAGATACGCAGTATTTT.

The J gene is TRBJ1-5, the V gene TRBV21-1; TRBD1 is the table's D call, not checked against the DNA. TRBV21-1 is shown as a pseudogene. The CDR3 totals 16 residues. CDR3 DNA sequence: TGTGCCAGCAGTCTGGGGCTGATTATGGGCAATCAGCCCCAGCATTTT. It is translated as CASSLGLIMGNQPQHF.

The chain couples TRBV5-4 to TRBJ2-5, with 7 nucleotides matching TRBD1. This CDR3 contains 16 residues. CDR1 and CDR2 (germline): SGHNT, YYREEE (reference sequence). The junction had 13 bases not matched to a gene; V was cut back by 3 bases and J by 5 bases. Here the CDR3 DNA reads TGTGCCAGCAGCTGGGGTGGGGCCGACAGGGCGGAGACCCAGTACTTC. It is translated as CASSWGGADRAETQYF.

V and J are TRBV7-3 and TRBJ2-1, with a possible D match to TRBD2 (5 bases). V shed 4 bases and J shed 4 bases, with 11 bases lying between them. The CDR3 totals 14 residues. Per the germline V gene, CDR1 is SGHTA and CDR2 is FQGTGA. The CDR3: CASSYLGEYNEQFF. DNA for the CDR3: TGTGCCAGCAGCTATCTTGGGGAGTACAATGAGCAGTTCTTC.

The chain uses TRBV19 and TRBJ1-2, with TRBD1 matching over 8 bases. Losses at the gene ends were 0 bases for V and 4 bases for J; bases not matched to a gene: 10. The CDR3 runs to 17 residues. Germline V gene lookup returns CDR1 LNHDA and CDR2 SQIVND (reference sequence). DNA for the CDR3: TGTGCCAGTAGTATAGATCTCCCAGGGGGCATCGGCTATGGCTACACCTTC. Translated: CASSIDLPGGIGYGYTF.

The chain uses TRBV25-1 and TRBJ2-7; 8 bases are shared with TRBD1. Germline V gene lookup returns CDR1 MGHDK and CDR2 SYGVNS. Trimming took 3 bases from V and 5 from J; bases not matched to a gene: 6. The length of the CDR3 is 14 residues. CDR3 protein: CASSEGQEVDEQYF. The CDR3 bases are TGTGCCAGCAGTGAGGGACAGGAGGTTGACGAGCAGTACTTC.

J is TRBJ2-7 and V is TRBV10-3, with TRBD1 identical over 8 bases. Trimming at V came to 4 bases and at J to 6 bases, leaving 8 bases not matched to a gene. Germline V gene lookup returns CDR1 ENHRY and CDR2 SYGVKD. CDR3 size: 14 residues. The CDR3 loop reads CAISGFRGQGEQYF. CDR3 in DNA: TGTGCCATCAGTGGATTCAGGGGGCAGGGCGAGCAGTACTTC.

This rearrangement joins TRBV2 to TRBJ1-6; TRBD1 aligns across 9 bases. J gave up 7 bases and V 8 bases, and 9 bases lay outside the gene matches. The CDR3 runs to 15 residues. CDR1 is SNHLY, CDR2 FYNNEI, per germline. CDR3 bases: TGTGCCAGCTGTGTACAGGGGGCACGGAATTCACCCCTCCACTTT. It encodes CASCVQGARNSPLHF.

For this clone: In the same sample, other DNA sequences code for this CDR3. This rearrangement joins TRBV28 to TRBJ1-5; D might be TRBD1 (5 bases). Germline V CDR1 and CDR2: MDHEN, SYDVKM. The CDR3 spans 12 residues. The germline V and J ends were trimmed by 3 bases and 6 bases, with 6 bases remaining between them. CDR3 amino acids: CASSLGGQPQHF. The CDR3 bases are TGTGCCAGCAGTTTGGGGGGTCAGCCCCAGCATTTT.

The rearrangement uses TRBV7-3 and TRBJ2-3; maybe TRBD1 (5 bases). V shed 4 bases and J shed 0 bases, with 8 bases lying between them. The length of the CDR3 is 14 residues. Germline assignment: CDR1 SGHTA and CDR2 FQGTGA. The CDR3: CASSSDRSTDTQYF. The CDR3 nucleotides are TGTGCCAGCAGCTCAGACAGAAGCACAGATACGCAGTATTTT.

This chain links TRBV24-1 with TRBJ2-3; 10 bases are a match to TRBD1. CDR1 and CDR2 from the germline V gene are KGHDR and SFDVKD. The CDR3 loop spans 15 amino acids. Trimming at V came to 3 bases and at J to 4 bases, leaving 3 bases not matched to a gene. DNA for the CDR3: TGTGCCACCAGTGATGTGACAGGGGGCGCAGATACGCAGTATTTT. The encoded protein is CATSDVTGGADTQYF.

V and J are TRBV7-8 and TRBJ1-2; TRBD1 aligns across 9 bases. J lost 4 bases, V lost 4 bases, and 7 bases had no gene match. CDR3 length: 15 residues. Per the germline V gene, CDR1 is SGHVS and CDR2 is FQNEAQ. The CDR3 sequence: CASSSGTGLGYGYTF. The CDR3 nucleotides read TGTGCCAGCAGCTCGGGGACAGGGCTCGGCTATGGCTACACCTTC.

The chain joins TRBV4-2 to TRBJ2-1; D perhaps matches TRBD2 (6 bases). From germline, CDR1 is LGHNA and CDR2 YNFKEQ. V lost 1 base, J lost 10 bases, and 17 bases lay in between. CDR3 size: 15 residues. In DNA, the CDR3 is TGTGCCAGCAGCCAAGGGGCGGAGGGACCGTACGAGCAGTTCTTC. It specifies CASSQGAEGPYEQFF.

This rearrangement joins TRBV30 to TRBJ1-2; TRBD1 matches at 7 bases. The V and J ends lost 4 bases and 2 bases, in that order; junction bases with no gene match: 1. The CDR3 is 12 amino acids. Germline CDR1 and CDR2: GTSNPN and SVGIG (reference sequence). The CDR3 here is CAWTTGNYGYTF. The CDR3 DNA reads as TGTGCCTGGACGACAGGGAACTATGGCTACACCTTC.

V and J are TRBV6-2 or TRBV6-3 and TRBJ1-6; 9 bases agree with TRBD1. This CDR3 contains 16 residues. The J segment lost 9 bases and the V segment lost 2 bases, leaving 8 bases of the junction unmatched. Looked up from germline, CDR1 is MNHEY and CDR2 is SVGEGT. This chain's CDR3 is CASSYVDRGVFSPLHF. Written as DNA, the CDR3 is TGTGCCAGCAGTTACGTGGACAGGGGAGTTTTTTCACCCCTCCACTTT.

The chain combines TRBV29-1 with TRBJ2-7, with 14 bases lining up with TRBD2. V gave up 6 bases and J gave up 4 bases; unmatched junction bases: 8. The CDR3 covers 15 residues. From germline, CDR1 is SQVTM and CDR2 ANQGSEA. Here the CDR3 DNA reads TGCAGCGTACAGGGACTAGCGGGAGTTCGGTACGAGCAGTACTTC. Translating gives CSVQGLAGVRYEQYF.

This chain's CDR3 is CASSPITGAVYEQYF. CDR3 coding DNA: TGTGCCAGCAGTCCTATTACAGGGGCCGTCTACGAGCAGTACTTC. J is TRBJ2-7 and V is TRBV6-5; 7 bases match TRBD1. Per the germline V gene, CDR1 is MNHEY and CDR2 is SVGAGI. The CDR3 sequence is 15 residues long. V lost 5 bases and J lost 3; bases outside the gene matches: 10.

The chain combines TRBV11-2 with TRBJ1-1; TRBD1 is a possible D gene (6 bases). The CDR3 runs to 10 residues. Trimming cost V 3 bases and J 11 bases, with 7 bases left between them. Looked up from germline, CDR1 is SGHAT and CDR2 is FQNNGV. The CDR3 is CASSLRGAFF. DNA of the CDR3: TGTGCCAGCAGCTTGAGGGGGGCTTTCTTT.

The rearrangement uses TRBV15 and TRBJ1-3, with 7 bases lining up with TRBD1. This CDR3 is 16 amino acids long. Germline CDR1 reads LNHNV; CDR2 reads YYDKDF (reference sequence). J lost 0 bases, V lost 2 bases, and 4 bases had no gene match. CDR3 protein: CATSRPGGRSGNTIYF. The CDR3 DNA reads TGTGCCACCAGCAGACCAGGGGGTCGCTCTGGAAACACCATATATTTT.

This chain uses TRBV18 with TRBJ1-1; D remains ambiguous. Germline-derived CDR1 and CDR2 are KGHSH and LQKENI. This CDR3 has 17 residues. The ends were cut back, 0 bases at V and 1 base at J, with 15 bases in the middle. The CDR3 nucleotides are TGTGCCAGCTCACCACCGAAAGGCGGCAGTGCGAACACTGAAGCTTTCTTT. This translates into CASSPPKGGSANTEAFF.

The chain has TRBV3-1 (or the pseudogene TRBV3-2) and TRBJ1-1; TRBD1 agrees at 7 bases. With V trimmed by 4 bases and J by 1 base, 6 bases remained unmatched. The CDR3 is made up of 15 amino acids. CDR1 is LGHDT, CDR2 YNNKEL, per germline (reference sequence). The CDR3 DNA sequence: TGTGCCAGCAGCCGACGGACAGGTAGGAACACTGAAGCTTTCTTT. Residues: CASSRRTGRNTEAFF.

The V and J genes are TRBV28 and TRBJ2-1; 9 bases align to TRBD2. CDR1 and CDR2 (germline): MDHEN, SYDVKM. The CDR3 length is 16 residues. The V and J ends lost 2 bases and 2 bases, in that order; junction bases with no gene match: 4. The DNA for the CDR3 is TGTGCCAGCAGTTTAATCGGCGGGAGGGCCTACAATGAGCAGTTCTTC. It codes for CASSLIGGRAYNEQFF.